Reported below is one T cell receptor (beta chain). The antigen is not known. This entry belongs to a study of Tregs in tolerant kidney transplant recipients. Study-level results: Tregs expanded with activated donor B cells seemed most donor-specific. Validation in larger populations is needed because few patients were studied.

V trimming: 5 bases; J trimming: 4 bases; junction bases outside the gene matches: 13. Germline CDR1 and CDR2: SQVTM and ANQGSEA. The CDR3 runs 16 residues. TCRdb's table, derived via immunoSEQ multiplex PCR, lists solely in-frame clones and lacks some. Of about 94,000 clones in the sample, 90% to 95% are singletons; the top ten hold 0.46%. Thawed PBMCs were FACS-sorted into unstimulated CD4+CD25+CD127- regulatory T cells, CD4+CD25- non-regulatory cells, CD4 and CD8 cells. The chain has TRBV29-1 and TRBJ1-2, with 10 bases aligning to TRBD1. This TCR was recovered from a human donor who received a combined kidney and bone marrow transplant. The source material was CD4+ T cells from blood, sampled before the transplant. Written as DNA, the CDR3 is TGCAGCGTTTCCGGGACAGGGGTGTACGGGAGCTATGGCTACACCTTC. Amino acids: CSVSGTGVYGSYGYTF.